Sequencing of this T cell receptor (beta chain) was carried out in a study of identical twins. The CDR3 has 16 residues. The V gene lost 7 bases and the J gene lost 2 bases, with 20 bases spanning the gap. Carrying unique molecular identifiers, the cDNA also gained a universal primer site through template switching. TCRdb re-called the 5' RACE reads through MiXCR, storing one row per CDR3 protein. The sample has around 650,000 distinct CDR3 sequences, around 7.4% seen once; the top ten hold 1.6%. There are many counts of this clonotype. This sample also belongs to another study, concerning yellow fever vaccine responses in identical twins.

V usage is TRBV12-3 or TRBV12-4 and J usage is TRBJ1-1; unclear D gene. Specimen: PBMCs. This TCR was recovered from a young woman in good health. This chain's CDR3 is CASIADLLTVNTEAFF. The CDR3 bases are TGTGCCAGCATCGCCGATCTGCTTACGGTAAACACTGAAGCTTTCTTT.